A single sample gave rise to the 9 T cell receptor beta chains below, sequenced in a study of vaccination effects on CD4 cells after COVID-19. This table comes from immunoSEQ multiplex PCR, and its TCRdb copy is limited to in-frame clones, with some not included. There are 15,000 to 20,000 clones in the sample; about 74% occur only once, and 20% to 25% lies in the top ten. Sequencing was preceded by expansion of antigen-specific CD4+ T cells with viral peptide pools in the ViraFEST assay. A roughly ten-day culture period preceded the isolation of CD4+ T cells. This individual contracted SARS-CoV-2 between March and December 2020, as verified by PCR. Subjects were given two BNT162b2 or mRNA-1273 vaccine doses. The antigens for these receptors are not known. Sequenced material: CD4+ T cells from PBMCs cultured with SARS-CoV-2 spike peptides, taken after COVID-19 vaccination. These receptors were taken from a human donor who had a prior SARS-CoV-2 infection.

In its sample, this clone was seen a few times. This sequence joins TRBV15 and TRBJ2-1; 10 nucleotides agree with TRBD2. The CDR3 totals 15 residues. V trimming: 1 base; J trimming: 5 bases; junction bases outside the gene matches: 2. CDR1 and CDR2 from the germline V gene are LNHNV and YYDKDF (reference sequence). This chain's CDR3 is CATSRASGGDNEQFF. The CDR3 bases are TGTGCCACCAGCAGAGCTAGCGGGGGAGACAATGAGCAGTTCTTC. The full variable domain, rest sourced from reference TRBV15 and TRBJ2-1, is DAMVIQNPRYQVTQFGKPVTLSCSQTLNHNVMYWYQQKSSQAPKLLFHYYDKDFNNEADTPDNFQSRRPNTSFCFLDIRSPGLGDTAMYLCATSRASGGDNEQFFGPGTRLTVL.

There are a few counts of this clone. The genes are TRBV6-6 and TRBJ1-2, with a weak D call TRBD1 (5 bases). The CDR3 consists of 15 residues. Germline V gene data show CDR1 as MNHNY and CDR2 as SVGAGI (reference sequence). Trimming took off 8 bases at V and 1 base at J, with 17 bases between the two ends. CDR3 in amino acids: CASLGRDWINYGYTF. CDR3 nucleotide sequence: TGTGCCAGCCTAGGTAGGGACTGGATTAACTATGGCTACACCTTC.

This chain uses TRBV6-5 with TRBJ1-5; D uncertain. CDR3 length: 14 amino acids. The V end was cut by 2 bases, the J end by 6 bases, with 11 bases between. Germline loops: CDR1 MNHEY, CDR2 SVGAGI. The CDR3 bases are TGTGCCAGCAGTTACGAGAGGACGGGTCAGCCCCAGCATTTT. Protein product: CASSYERTGQPQHF.

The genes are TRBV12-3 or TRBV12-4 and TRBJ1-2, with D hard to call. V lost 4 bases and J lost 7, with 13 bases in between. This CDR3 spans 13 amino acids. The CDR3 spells CASSSTGGSGYTF. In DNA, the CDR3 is TGTGCCAGCAGTTCCACCGGAGGGTCTGGCTACACCTTC.

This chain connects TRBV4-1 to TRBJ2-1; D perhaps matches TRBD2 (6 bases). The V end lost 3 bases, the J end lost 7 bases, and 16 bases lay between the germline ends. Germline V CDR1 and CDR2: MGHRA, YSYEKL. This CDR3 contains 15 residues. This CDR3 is CASSQGGTIGNEQFF. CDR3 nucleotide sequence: TGCGCCAGCAGCCAGGGAGGTACCATTGGGAATGAGCAGTTCTTC.

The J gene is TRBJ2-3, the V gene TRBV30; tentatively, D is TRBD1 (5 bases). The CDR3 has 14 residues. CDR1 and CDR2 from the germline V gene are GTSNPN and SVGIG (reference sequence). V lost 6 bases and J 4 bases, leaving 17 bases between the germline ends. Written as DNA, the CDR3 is TGTGCCTGCCAGGGAAGGTTCCGGGCAGATACGCAGTATTTT. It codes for CACQGRFRADTQYF.

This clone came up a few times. DNA for the CDR3: TGTGCCAGCAGCTGGGGGACTAGCCAAGAGACCCAGTACTTC. Amino acids: CASSWGTSQETQYF. V usage is TRBV7-9 and J usage is TRBJ2-5, with 8 positions matching TRBD2. V shed 4 bases, J shed 1 base, and the junction held 2 bases outside the gene matches. Per germline, CDR1 SEHNR and CDR2 FQNEAQ (reference sequence). This CDR3 is 14 amino acids long. The variable domain in full, completed from reference TRBV7-9 and TRBJ2-5, reads DTGVSQNPRHKITKRGQNVTFRCDPISEHNRLYWYRQTLGQGPEFLTYFQNEAQLEKSRLLSDRFSAERPKGSFSTLEIQRTEQGDSAMYLCASSWGTSQETQYFGPGTRLLVL.

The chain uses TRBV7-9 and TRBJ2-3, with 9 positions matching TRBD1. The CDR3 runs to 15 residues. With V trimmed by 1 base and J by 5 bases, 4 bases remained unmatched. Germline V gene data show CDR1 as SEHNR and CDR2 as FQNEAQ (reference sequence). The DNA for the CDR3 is TGTGCCAGCAGCTTAGGGACAGGGGTGAGAGATACGCAGTATTTT. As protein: CASSLGTGVRDTQYF.

The DNA for the CDR3 is TGTGCCTGGAGTGTATTATCTGTTTGGGAGCCTATCAGAGACGAGCAGTACTTC. It encodes CAWSVLSVWEPIRDEQYF. The chain is built from TRBV30 and TRBJ2-7; perhaps TRBD2 as D (5 bases). V was cut by 0 bases and J by 5 bases, with 26 bases left in between. CDR3 length equals 18 residues. The germline V gene encodes CDR1 GTSNPN and CDR2 SVGIG (reference sequence).